This T cell receptor (beta chain) originates from a study of cytomegalovirus exposure and HLA in healthy donors. Germline CDR1 MDHEN, CDR2 SYDVKM. The V and J ends lost 4 bases and 4 bases, in that order; junction bases with no gene match: 9. The CDR3 loop spans 15 amino acids. Of note for this clone: Antigen specificity is unknown.

The study, taken as a whole, reports: Later analysis suggested links between common viral pathogens and several top significant clusters. The study put about 180 TCR beta chains on its list as cytomegalovirus-associated. Within an earlier analysis, most TCR beta V segments proved productive either about 90% or about 30% of the time.

Amplification used 60 Vbeta primers and 13 Jbeta primers. Sequencing was performed with immunoSEQ multiplex PCR; in TCRdb, only in-frame clones are kept and a portion is missing. The sample records roughly 150,000 clones, around three quarters being singletons. The sequenced material came from PBMCs. The chain has TRBV28 and TRBJ2-7; 8 bases fit TRBD2. This clonotype originated in a male donor in good health and CMV-seronegative. DNA of the CDR3: TGTGCCAGCAGTTCGGGAGGGGCTAGCGGGTACGAGCAGTACTTC. Protein product: CASSSGGASGYEQYF.